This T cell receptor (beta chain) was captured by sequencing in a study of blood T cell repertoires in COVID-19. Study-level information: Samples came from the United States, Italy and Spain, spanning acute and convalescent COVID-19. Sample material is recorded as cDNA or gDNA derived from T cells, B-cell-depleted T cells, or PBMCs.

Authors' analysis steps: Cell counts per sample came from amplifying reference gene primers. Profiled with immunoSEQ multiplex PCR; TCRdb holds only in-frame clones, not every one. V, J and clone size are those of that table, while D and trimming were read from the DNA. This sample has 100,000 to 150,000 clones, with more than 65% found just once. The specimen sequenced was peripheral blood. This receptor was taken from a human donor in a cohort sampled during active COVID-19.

CDR3 sequence reads: CASSIYTSGYNEQFF. DNA for the CDR3: TGTGCCAGTAGTATTTACACTAGCGGCTACAATGAGCAGTTCTTC. The rearrangement uses TRBV19 and TRBJ2-1; 8 nucleotides agree with TRBD2. The CDR3 totals 15 residues. From germline, CDR1 is LNHDA and CDR2 SQIVND (reference sequence). After removal of 3 bases from V and 3 bases from J, the junction contained 4 bases not matched to a gene.